This TCR beta chain was observed in a study of graft-versus-host responses after intestinal transplantation. Study-wide results and caveats: Subjects displaying graft-donor T cell macrochimerism possessed elevated graft-versus-host to host-versus-graft clonal ratios inside allografts. Ileal or blood samples showed some GvH clones first, and such clones were also found in recipient marrow.

Only in-frame clones appear in the TCRdb table, and some are missing; sequencing was by immunoSEQ multiplex PCR. The sample carries tens of thousands of clones, roughly 90% recorded once. The CDR3 sequence is 12 residues long. Per germline, CDR1 MRHNA and CDR2 SNTAGT. The germline V and J ends were trimmed by 2 bases and 8 bases, with 7 bases remaining between them. This clone was recorded a few times. Antigen unknown. Source: unstimulated CD4+ T cells sorted from spleen or lymph node cells, taken before transplant. The V call is TRBV6-4, the J call TRBJ2-1; D gene unclear. This TCR came from a human donor who was the organ donor for an intestinal transplant. CDR3 DNA: TGTGCCAGCAGTGACACTTGTGATGAGCAGTTCTTC. Its protein product is CASSDTCDEQFF.